This TCR beta chain was sequenced during a study of T-cell reconstitution after alpha-beta-depleted transplantation in children. Construction of the TCRbeta library involved unique molecular identifiers. TCRdb ran MiXCR on the PCR reads and lists one entry per CDR3 protein. In the table there are around 370,000 distinct CDR3 sequences, 10% of which are singletons. The CDR3 extends over 14 amino acids. Germline V gene data show CDR1 as SGHVS and CDR2 as FQNEAQ. V was pared by 0 bases and J by 8 bases, with 10 bases between. At least ten counts were recorded for this clonotype. This chain links TRBV7-8 with TRBJ1-4; D unclear. This receptor was taken from a human donor who donated a stem cell graft to a child with acute lymphoblastic leukemia. The source material was PBMCs from the stem cell graft donor, sampled from the stem cell graft. CDR3 in amino acids: CASSLAEGGEKLFF. The CDR3 nucleotides are TGTGCCAGCAGCTTAGCCGAGGGAGGAGAAAAACTGTTTTTT.